This entry features one TCR beta chain sequence. Antigen: not known. Via MiXCR, TCRdb re-called the reads, giving one row per CDR3 protein. Counted here are under 850,000 distinct CDR3 sequences, roughly 33% occurring once; the ten biggest clones make up 15% to 20%. These data belong to a study of T cell repertoires in cytomegalovirus infection. Background on the study: Both CMV infection and a matching HLA type were indicated by public TCR beta signatures. Study-wide results and limits: Cumulative frequency of public TCR beta families picked out carriers of CMV plus the relevant HLA. HLA-C-restricted CMV clonotypes gave the most frequent clonotype in two of eight donors.

The germline V gene encodes CDR1 SNHLY and CDR2 FYNNEI. CDR3 length: 13 residues. V gave up 10 bases and J gave up 4 bases; unmatched junction bases: 8. The TCR originated in a human donor in good health (CMV status not recorded). Some clones in this sample may be carry-over from other donors' samples. This material consisted of cultured PBMCs, taken from culture after CMV antigen stimulation. The chain combines TRBV2 with TRBJ2-5; 8 nucleotides align to TRBD2. The CDR3 sequence: CAIIAGRGETQYF. The CDR3 DNA is TGTGCCATAATAGCGGGGAGAGGAGAGACCCAGTACTTC.